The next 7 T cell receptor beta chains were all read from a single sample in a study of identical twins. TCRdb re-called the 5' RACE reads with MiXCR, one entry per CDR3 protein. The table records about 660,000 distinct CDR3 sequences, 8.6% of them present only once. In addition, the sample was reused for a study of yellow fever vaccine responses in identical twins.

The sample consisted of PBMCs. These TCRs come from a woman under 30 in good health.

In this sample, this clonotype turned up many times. The CDR3 DNA sequence: TGTGCCAGCAGTTCCGGGACAGGGGGGACACGTCGGACCTTC. It encodes CASSSGTGGTRRTF. J is TRBJ1-2 and V is TRBV12-3 or TRBV12-4; the match to TRBD1 covers 11 bases. After removal of 4 bases from V and 14 bases from J, the junction contained 12 bases not matched to a gene. The CDR3 extends over 14 amino acids.

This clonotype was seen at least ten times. This chain's CDR3 is CASTFWSGRNNEQFF. CDR3 sequence (DNA): TGTGCCAGCACCTTTTGGAGCGGGAGAAACAATGAGCAGTTCTTC. V gene TRBV27 combines with J gene TRBJ2-1; 8 bases are shared with TRBD2. CDR1 and CDR2 from the germline V gene are MNHEY and SMNVEV (reference sequence). V lost 7 bases to trimming and J lost 5 bases; unmatched junction nucleotides: 10. This CDR3 contains 15 residues.

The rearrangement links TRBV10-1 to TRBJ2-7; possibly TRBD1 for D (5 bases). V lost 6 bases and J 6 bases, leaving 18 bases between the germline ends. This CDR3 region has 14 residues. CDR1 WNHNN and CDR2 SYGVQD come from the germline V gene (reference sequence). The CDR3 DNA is TGCGCCAGCAGCCGGACACTGGACACCACCGAGCAGTACTTC. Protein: CASSRTLDTTEQYF.

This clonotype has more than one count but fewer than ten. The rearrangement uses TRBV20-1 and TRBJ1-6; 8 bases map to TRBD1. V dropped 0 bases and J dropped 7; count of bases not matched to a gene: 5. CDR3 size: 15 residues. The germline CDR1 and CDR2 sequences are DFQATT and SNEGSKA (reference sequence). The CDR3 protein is CSAREQGEINSPLHF. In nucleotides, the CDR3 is TGCAGTGCTAGAGAACAGGGGGAGATCAATTCACCCCTCCACTTT.

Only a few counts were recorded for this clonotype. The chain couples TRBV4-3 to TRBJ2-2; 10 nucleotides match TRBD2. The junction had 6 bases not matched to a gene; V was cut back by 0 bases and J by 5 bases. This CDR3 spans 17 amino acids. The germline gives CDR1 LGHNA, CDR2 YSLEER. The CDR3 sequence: CASSQDASGSGTGELFF. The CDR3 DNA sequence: TGCGCCAGCAGCCAAGATGCTAGCGGGAGTGGAACCGGGGAGCTGTTTTTT.

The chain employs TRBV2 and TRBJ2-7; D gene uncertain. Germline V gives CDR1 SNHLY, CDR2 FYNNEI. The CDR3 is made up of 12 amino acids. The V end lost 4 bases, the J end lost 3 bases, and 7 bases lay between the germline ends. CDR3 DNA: TGTGCCAGCAGTGGATGGAACTACGAGCAGTACTTC. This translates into CASSGWNYEQYF.

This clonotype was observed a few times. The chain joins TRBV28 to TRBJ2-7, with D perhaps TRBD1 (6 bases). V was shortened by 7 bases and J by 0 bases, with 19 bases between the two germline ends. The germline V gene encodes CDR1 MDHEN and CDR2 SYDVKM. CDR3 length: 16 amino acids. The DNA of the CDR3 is TGTGCCAGCACCCCCTCCGGGACAAAATACTCCTACGAGCAGTACTTC. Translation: CASTPSGTKYSYEQYF.